Listed below are T cell receptor beta chains from one sample, sequenced in a study of blood T cell repertoires in COVID-19. Generated by immunoSEQ multiplex PCR, the TCRdb table keeps only in-frame clones and is missing some. The table has about 22,000 clones, 80% to 95% seen once; the top ten hold 2.7%. The sequenced material came from peripheral blood. These TCRs come from a man in his 70s with acute or convalescent COVID-19. The CDR3 runs from the conserved cysteine through the conserved F or W. Each record gives: J gene, CDR3 length, D gene, V gene, clone size, CDR3 DNA, CDR3 protein. A D gene is named only where the DNA matches it firmly. Clone size is shown for a subset of rows, as once, few, many or a class of expanded clone.

TRBJ2-2 | 12 | . | TRBV5-1 | once | TGCGCCAGCAGCTCCGGGACCGGGGAGCTGTTTTTT | CASSSGTGELFF
TRBJ2-3 | 12 | . | TRBV4-3 | . | TGCGCCAGCAGCCAAGGCAGTCATACGCAGTATTTT | CASSQGSHTQYF
TRBJ1-1 | 12 | . | TRBV5-1 | . | TGCGCCAGCAGCGACTCTGTAGACGAAGCTTTCTTT | CASSDSVDEAFF
TRBJ2-2 | 14 | TRBD1 | TRBV6-5 | once | TGTGCCAGCACTACCCTGACAGGGGCCGGGGAGCTGTTTTTT | CASTTLTGAGELFF
TRBJ2-6 | 16 | . | TRBV15 | . | TGTGCCACCAGCAGAGACGCAGGGACTGGGGCCAACGTCCTGACTTTC | CATSRDAGTGANVLTF
TRBJ2-7 | 16 | . | TRBV11-2 | . | TGTGCCAGCAGCTTAGATAGGGGCCCTGGGGTCTACGAGCAGTACTTC | CASSLDRGPGVYEQYF
TRBJ2-1 | 12 | . | TRBV28 | . | TGTGCCAGCAGTTCACTACTCAATGAGCAGTTCTTC | CASSSLLNEQFF
TRBJ1-2 | 15 | . | TRBV4-3 | . | TGCGCCAGCAGCCAGGGGGGGGCGCTTAACTATGGCTACACCTTC | CASSQGGALNYGYTF
TRBJ1-4 | 16 | TRBD1 | TRBV28 | . | TGTGCCAGCAATCAATTTCAGACAGGGCTCTATGAAAAACTGTTTTTT | CASNQFQTGLYEKLFF
TRBJ2-2 | 14 | TRBD2 | TRBV2 | . | TGTGCCAGCAGGGGACTAGTCAACACCGGGGAGCTGTTTTTT | CASRGLVNTGELFF
TRBJ1-1 | 14 | . | TRBV18 | . | TGTGCCAGCTCACCACCAGGTTATAGGACAGAAGCTTTCTTT | CASSPPGYRTEAFF
TRBJ1-6 | 17 | . | TRBV18 | . | TGTGCCAGCTCACCCTCTGTGCCCGTCGGGGTCTCTTCACCCCTCCACTTT | CASSPSVPVGVSSPLHF
TRBJ2-1 | 17 | TRBD2 | TRBV24-1 | . | TGTGCCACCAGTGAACCTCAACTAACGGGGGGTTTCAATGAGCAGTTCTTC | CATSEPQLTGGFNEQFF
TRBJ1-2 | 15 | . | TRBV28 | . | TGTGCCAGCACTACCCTACCGACAGCTTACTATGGCTACACCTTC | CASTTLPTAYYGYTF
TRBJ2-7 | 14 | TRBD2 | TRBV18 | . | TGTGCCAGCTCACCTCTAGCGGGATCCTACGAGCAGTACTTC | CASSPLAGSYEQYF
TRBJ2-2 | 15 | . | TRBV12-5 | . | TGTGCTAGTGGTTTGGCCAGGGGTGGGACCGGGGAGCTGTTTTTT | CASGLARGGTGELFF
TRBJ1-6 | 12 | . | TRBV14 | once | TGTGCCAGCAGCCAAGAAGGAGCACCCCTCCACTTT | CASSQEGAPLHF
TRBJ1-2 | 16 | TRBD1 | TRBV7-9 | . | TGTGCCAGCAGCTTAACGGGGACAGGGGGAATGCATGGCTACACCTTC | CASSLTGTGGMHGYTF
TRBJ1-2 | 14 | TRBD1 | TRBV5-8 | . | TGTGCCAGCAGCTTGACAGGGGCGAACTATGGCTACACCTTC | CASSLTGANYGYTF
TRBJ1-2 | 12 | . | TRBV3-1/TRBV3-2 | . | TGTGCCAGCAGCTCCCGGGGGGGTGGCTACACCTTC | CASSSRGGGYTF
TRBJ1-6 | 19 | . | TRBV7-2 | . | TGTGCCAGCAGCTTAACCTCGAGCGGGGCGGCTGGAAATAATTCACCCCTCCACTTT | CASSLTSSGAAGNNSPLHF
TRBJ2-7 | 17 | TRBD1 | TRBV11-2 | few | TGTGCCAGCAGCTTAGTGTCATACGGACAGGGAACCTACGAGCAGTACTTC | CASSLVSYGQGTYEQYF
TRBJ1-5 | 19 | . | TRBV15 | once | TGTGCCACCAGCAGAGCGGGGGAAGGTGGTATTGGTGGCAATCAGCCCCAGCATTTT | CATSRAGEGGIGGNQPQHF
TRBJ2-4 | 17 | . | TRBV7-8 | . | TGTGCCAGCAGCTTAAGGCAGGGGCCCCTAGCCAAAAACATTCAGTACTTC | CASSLRQGPLAKNIQYF
TRBJ1-4 | 17 | . | TRBV6-1 | once | TGTGCCAGCAGTGAAGCAGCCGGTTTTAGCGATAATGAAAAACTGTTTTTT | CASSEAAGFSDNEKLFF
TRBJ2-7 | 14 | . | TRBV3-1/TRBV3-2 | . | TGTGCCAGCAGCCAAGTAGACAGCTCCTACGAGCAGTACTTC | CASSQVDSSYEQYF
TRBJ1-1 | 15 | . | TRBV6-2/TRBV6-3 | . | TGTGCCAGCAGTTACTCTGTACACAGGTCTCGTGAAGCTTTCTTT | CASSYSVHRSREAFF
TRBJ2-2 | 14 | . | TRBV11-2 | once | TGTGCCAGCAGCCTTGCGGCCATAGGTGGGGAGCTGTTTTTT | CASSLAAIGGELFF
TRBJ1-4 | 15 | TRBD1 | TRBV4-3 | . | TGCGCCAGCAGCCAAGGCCGGGACAGTAATGAAAAACTGTTTTTT | CASSQGRDSNEKLFF
TRBJ2-5 | 12 | . | TRBV2 | . | TGTGCCAGCAGTCAGGGGCCAGAGACCCAGTACTTC | CASSQGPETQYF
TRBJ2-3 | 15 | . | TRBV2 | . | TGTGCCAGCAGTGACTCGGGAGTTCGCACAGATACGCAGTATTTT | CASSDSGVRTDTQYF
TRBJ2-2 | 14 | TRBD2 | TRBV10-1 | . | TGCGCCAGCATGGAAGCGGGGGGCACCGGGGAGCTGTTTTTT | CASMEAGGTGELFF
TRBJ2-5 | 13 | . | TRBV2 | . | TGTGCCAGCGGGTCGGGGATTCAAGAGACCCAGTACTTC | CASGSGIQETQYF
TRBJ1-2 | 13 | . | TRBV10-3 | once | TGTGCCATCAGTGTTCAGTTTACCTATGGCTACACCTTC | CAISVQFTYGYTF
TRBJ1-5 | 15 | . | TRBV7-9 | . | TGTGCCAGCAGCCCGGGACATATATGGGGTCAGCCCCAGCATTTT | CASSPGHIWGQPQHF
TRBJ1-6 | 16 | TRBD1 | TRBV9 | . | TGTGCCAGCAGCGTAGGGTCAGGGGGATATAATTCACCCCTCCACTTT | CASSVGSGGYNSPLHF
TRBJ1-1 | 16 | . | TRBV18 | . | TGTGCCAGCTCACCAGGGTTCGCAGGGGTAAGCACTGAAGCTTTCTTT | CASSPGFAGVSTEAFF
TRBJ2-7 | 15 | TRBD2 | TRBV7-2 | . | TGTGCCAGCAGCCCGGGAGGGGCTGGAGGGGTCGGGCAGTACTTC | CASSPGGAGGVGQYF
TRBJ2-7 | 15 | . | TRBV18 | . | TGTGCCAGCTCACCACCGGTGACTAGAGGATACGAGCAGTACTTC | CASSPPVTRGYEQYF
TRBJ1-2 | 13 | TRBD1 | TRBV6-2/TRBV6-3 | . | TGTGCCAGCAGTGAGGGACAGTACTATGGCTACACCTTC | CASSEGQYYGYTF
TRBJ2-1 | 16 | TRBD2 | TRBV15 | . | TGTGCCACCAGCAGAGGGGGGCTAGCGGGAGGGTATGAGCAGTTCTTC | CATSRGGLAGGYEQFF
TRBJ2-7 | 13 | . | TRBV5-1 | . | TGCGCCAGCAGCTTGGACAGCACCTACGAGCAGTACTTC | CASSLDSTYEQYF
TRBJ2-1 | 17 | TRBD2 | TRBV5-5 | . | TGTGCCAGCAGCTTTTCGATGGGACTAGCGGGGAATAATGAGCAGTTCTTC | CASSFSMGLAGNNEQFF
TRBJ1-6 | 15 | TRBD1 | TRBV9 | once | TGTGCCAGCAGCGTATCCGGACAGGGATCGACACCCCTCCACTTT | CASSVSGQGSTPLHF
TRBJ1-2 | 16 | TRBD1 | TRBV15 | . | TGTGCCACCAGCGACCCGCGGACAGGGGGCGCACATGGCTACACCTTC | CATSDPRTGGAHGYTF
TRBJ1-5 | 16 | TRBD1 | TRBV3-1/TRBV3-2 | . | TGTGCCAGCAGCCAGGGGAACACAGGGGCCAATCAGCCCCAGCATTTT | CASSQGNTGANQPQHF
TRBJ1-4 | 11 | . | TRBV20-1 | . | TGCAGTGCTAGGTTCGGGGAAAAACTGTTTTTT | CSARFGEKLFF
TRBJ2-2 | 16 | TRBD2 | TRBV7-2 | . | TGTGCCAGCAGCTCTAGCGGGAGGGCCTACGCCGGGGAGCTGTTTTTT | CASSSSGRAYAGELFF
TRBJ1-4 | 17 | . | TRBV4-3 | . | TGCGCCAGCAGCCAAGACCTCGGAGCAGGGCAGAATGAAAAACTGTTTTTT | CASSQDLGAGQNEKLFF
TRBJ2-7 | 14 | . | TRBV14 | . | TGTGCCAGCAGCCAAGTCGGCGGTTATCACGAGCAGTACTTC | CASSQVGGYHEQYF
TRBJ1-6 | 16 | . | TRBV19 | once | TGTGCCAGTAGTACGGTCTCCGACAGAACCAATTCACCCCTCCACTTT | CASSTVSDRTNSPLHF
TRBJ2-7 | 15 | TRBD1 | TRBV28 | . | TGTGCCAGCAGTATCAGGACAGGGGTGGACTACGAGCAGTACTTC | CASSIRTGVDYEQYF
TRBJ1-1 | 12 | . | TRBV12-3/TRBV12-4 | . | TGTGCCAGCAGTCCCCCTTTGACTGAAGCTTTCTTT | CASSPPLTEAFF